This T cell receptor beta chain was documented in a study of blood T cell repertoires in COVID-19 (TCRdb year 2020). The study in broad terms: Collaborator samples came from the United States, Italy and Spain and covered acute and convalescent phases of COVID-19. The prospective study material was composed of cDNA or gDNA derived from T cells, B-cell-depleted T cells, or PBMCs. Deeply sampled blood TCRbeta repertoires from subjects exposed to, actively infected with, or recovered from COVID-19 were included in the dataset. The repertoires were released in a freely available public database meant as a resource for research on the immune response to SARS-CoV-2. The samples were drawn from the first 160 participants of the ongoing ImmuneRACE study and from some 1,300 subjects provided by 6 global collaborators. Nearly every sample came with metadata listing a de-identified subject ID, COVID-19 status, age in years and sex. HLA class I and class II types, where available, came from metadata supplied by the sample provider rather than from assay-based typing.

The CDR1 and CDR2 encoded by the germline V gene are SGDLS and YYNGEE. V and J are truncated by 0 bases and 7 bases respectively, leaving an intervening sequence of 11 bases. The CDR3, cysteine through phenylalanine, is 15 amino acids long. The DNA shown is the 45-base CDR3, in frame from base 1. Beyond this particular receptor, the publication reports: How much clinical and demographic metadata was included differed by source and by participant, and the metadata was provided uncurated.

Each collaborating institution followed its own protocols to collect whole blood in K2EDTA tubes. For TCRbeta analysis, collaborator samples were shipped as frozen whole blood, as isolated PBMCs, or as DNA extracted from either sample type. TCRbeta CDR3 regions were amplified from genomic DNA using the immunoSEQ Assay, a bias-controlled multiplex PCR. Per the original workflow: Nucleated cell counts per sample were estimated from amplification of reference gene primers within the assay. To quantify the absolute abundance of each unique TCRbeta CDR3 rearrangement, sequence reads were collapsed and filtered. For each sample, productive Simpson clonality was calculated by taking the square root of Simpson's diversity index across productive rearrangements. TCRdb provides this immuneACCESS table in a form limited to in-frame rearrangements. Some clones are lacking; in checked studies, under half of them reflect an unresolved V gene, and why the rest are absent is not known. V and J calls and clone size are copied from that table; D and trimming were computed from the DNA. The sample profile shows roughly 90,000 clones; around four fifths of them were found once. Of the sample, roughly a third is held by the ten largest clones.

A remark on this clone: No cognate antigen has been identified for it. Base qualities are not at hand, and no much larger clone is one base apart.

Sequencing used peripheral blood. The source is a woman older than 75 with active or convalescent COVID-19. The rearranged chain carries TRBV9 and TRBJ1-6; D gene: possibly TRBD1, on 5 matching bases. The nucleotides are TGTGCCAGCAGCGTAGAGGGGCTGGGGAATTCACCCCTCCACTTT. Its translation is CASSVEGLGNSPLHF.